The present entry profiles one T cell receptor (beta chain) with its context. V dropped 4 bases and J dropped 4 bases, with 11 bases sitting between them. The germline V gene has CDR1 SGHRS and CDR2 YFSETQ. The CDR3 consists of 13 residues. The sample belongs to a study of T cell changes during pregnancy in multiple sclerosis. The data were produced by immunoSEQ multiplex PCR, yet TCRdb's version contains in-frame clones alone and is incomplete. The table records tens of thousands of clones, about 90% of them present only once. This chain links TRBV5-1 with TRBJ1-1; D unresolved. The sequence was collected from a female donor in good health, enrolled as a control in a pregnancy study. The source was peripheral blood, collected in the first trimester of pregnancy. CDR3 nucleotide sequence: TGCGCCAGCAGCCGGGGTGGCGGCACTGAAGCTTTCTTT. Protein sequence: CASSRGGGTEAFF.